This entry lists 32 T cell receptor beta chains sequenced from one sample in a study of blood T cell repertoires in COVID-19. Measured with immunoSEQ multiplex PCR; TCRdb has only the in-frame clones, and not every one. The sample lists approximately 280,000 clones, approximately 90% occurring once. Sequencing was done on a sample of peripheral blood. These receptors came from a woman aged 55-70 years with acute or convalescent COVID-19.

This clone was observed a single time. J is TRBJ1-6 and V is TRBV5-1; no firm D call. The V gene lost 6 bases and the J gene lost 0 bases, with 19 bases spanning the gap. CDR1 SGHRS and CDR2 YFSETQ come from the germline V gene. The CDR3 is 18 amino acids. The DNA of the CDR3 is TGCGCCAGCACCCTGAGGGTCGGCGGGAGCTCCTATAATTCACCCCTCCACTTT. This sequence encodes CASTLRVGGSSYNSPLHF.

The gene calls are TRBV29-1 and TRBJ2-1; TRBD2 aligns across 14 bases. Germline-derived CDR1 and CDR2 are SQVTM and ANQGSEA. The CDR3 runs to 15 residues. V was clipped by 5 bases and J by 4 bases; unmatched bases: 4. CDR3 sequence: CSVQGLAGGYNEQFF. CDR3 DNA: TGCAGCGTTCAAGGACTAGCGGGGGGTTACAATGAGCAGTTCTTC.

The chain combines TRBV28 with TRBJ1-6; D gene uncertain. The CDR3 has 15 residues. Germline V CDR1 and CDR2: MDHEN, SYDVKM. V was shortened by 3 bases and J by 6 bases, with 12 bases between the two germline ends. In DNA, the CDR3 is TGTGCCAGCAGTTTTCTGGGCCCGATTAATTCACCCCTCCACTTT. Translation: CASSFLGPINSPLHF.

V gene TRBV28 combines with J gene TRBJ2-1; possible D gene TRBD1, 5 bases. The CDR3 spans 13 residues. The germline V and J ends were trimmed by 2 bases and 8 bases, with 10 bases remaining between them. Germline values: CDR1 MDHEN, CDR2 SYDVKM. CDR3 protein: CASSLVGDHEQFF. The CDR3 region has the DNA TGTGCCAGCAGTTTAGTAGGGGATCATGAGCAGTTCTTC.

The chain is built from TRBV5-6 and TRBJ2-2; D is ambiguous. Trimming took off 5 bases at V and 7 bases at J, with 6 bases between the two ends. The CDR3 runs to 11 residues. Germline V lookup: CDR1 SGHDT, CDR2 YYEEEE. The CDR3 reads CASRSFGELFF. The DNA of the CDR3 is TGTGCCAGCAGGTCGTTCGGGGAGCTGTTTTTT.

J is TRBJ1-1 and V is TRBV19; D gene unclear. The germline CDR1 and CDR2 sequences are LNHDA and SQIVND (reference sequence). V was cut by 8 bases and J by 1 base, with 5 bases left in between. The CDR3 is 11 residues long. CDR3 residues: CASARNTEAFF. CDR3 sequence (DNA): TGTGCCAGTGCGAGGAACACTGAAGCTTTCTTT.

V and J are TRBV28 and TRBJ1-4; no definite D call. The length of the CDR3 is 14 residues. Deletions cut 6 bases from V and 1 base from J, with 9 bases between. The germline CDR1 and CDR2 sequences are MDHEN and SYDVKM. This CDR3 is CASSSSGTNEKLFF. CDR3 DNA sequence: TGTGCCAGCAGCTCCTCAGGAACTAATGAAAAACTGTTTTTT.

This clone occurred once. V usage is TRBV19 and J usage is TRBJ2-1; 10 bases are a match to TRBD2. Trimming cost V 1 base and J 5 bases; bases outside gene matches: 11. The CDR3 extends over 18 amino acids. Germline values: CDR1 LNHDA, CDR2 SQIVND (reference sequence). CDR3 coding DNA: TGTGCCAGTAGTATAGGTCTAGCGGGGGACCCGTTCAACAATGAGCAGTTCTTC. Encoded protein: CASSIGLAGDPFNNEQFF. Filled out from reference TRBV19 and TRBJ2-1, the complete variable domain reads DGGITQSPKYLFRKEGQNVTLSCEQNLNHDAMYWYRQDPGQGLRLIYYSQIVNDFQKGDIAEGYSVSREKKESFPLTVTSAQKNPTAFYLCASSIGLAGDPFNNEQFFGPGTRLTVL.

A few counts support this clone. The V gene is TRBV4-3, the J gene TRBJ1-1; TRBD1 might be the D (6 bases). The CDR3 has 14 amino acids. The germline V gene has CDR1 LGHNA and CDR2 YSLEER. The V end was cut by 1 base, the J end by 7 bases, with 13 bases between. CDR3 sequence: CASSQGDIPLEAFF. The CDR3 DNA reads TGCGCCAGCAGCCAAGGGGACATTCCCCTTGAAGCTTTCTTT.

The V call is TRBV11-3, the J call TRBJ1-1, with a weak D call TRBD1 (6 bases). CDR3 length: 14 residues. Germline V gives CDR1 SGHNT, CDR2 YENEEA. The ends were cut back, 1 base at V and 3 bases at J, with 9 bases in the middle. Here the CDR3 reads CASSLAGAYTEAFF. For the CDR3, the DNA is TGTGCCAGCAGCTTAGCAGGGGCGTACACTGAAGCTTTCTTT.

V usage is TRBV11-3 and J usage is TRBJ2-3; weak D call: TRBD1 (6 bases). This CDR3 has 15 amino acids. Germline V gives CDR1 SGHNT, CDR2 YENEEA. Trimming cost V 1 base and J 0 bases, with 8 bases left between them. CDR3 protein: CASSLGGLSTDTQYF. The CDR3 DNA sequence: TGTGCCAGCAGCTTAGGGGGGCTCAGCACAGATACGCAGTATTTT.

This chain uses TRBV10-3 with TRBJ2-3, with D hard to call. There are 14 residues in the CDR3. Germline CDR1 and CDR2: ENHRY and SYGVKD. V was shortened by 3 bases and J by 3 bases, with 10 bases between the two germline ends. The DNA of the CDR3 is TGTGCCATCAGTGACCCTCCGGGTACAGATACGCAGTATTTT. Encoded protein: CAISDPPGTDTQYF.

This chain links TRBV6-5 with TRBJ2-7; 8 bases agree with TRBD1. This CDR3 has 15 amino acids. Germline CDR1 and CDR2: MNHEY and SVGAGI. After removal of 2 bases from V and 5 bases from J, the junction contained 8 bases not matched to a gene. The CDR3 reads CASSYEFRDRNEQYF. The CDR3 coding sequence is TGTGCCAGCAGTTACGAGTTCCGGGACAGGAACGAGCAGTACTTC.

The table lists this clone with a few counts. As DNA, the CDR3 is TGTGCCAGCAGGACAGGTCTAAATCAGCCCCAGCATTTT. Its translation: CASRTGLNQPQHF. The chain joins TRBV12-3 or TRBV12-4 to TRBJ1-5; D is possibly TRBD1 (6 bases). Trimming cost V 6 bases and J 4 bases, with 10 bases left between them. This CDR3 has 13 residues.

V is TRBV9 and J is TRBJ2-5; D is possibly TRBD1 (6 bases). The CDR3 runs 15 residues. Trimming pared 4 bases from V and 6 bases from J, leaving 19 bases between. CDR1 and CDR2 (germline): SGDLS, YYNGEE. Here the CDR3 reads CASSPRGQLQQTQYF. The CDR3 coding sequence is TGTGCCAGCAGCCCCCGAGGACAGCTACAACAGACCCAGTACTTC. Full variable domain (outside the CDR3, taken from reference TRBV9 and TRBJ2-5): DSGVTQTPKHLITATGQRVTLRCSPRSGDLSVYWYQQSLDQGLQFLIQYYNGEERAKGNILERFSAQQFPDLHSELNLSSLELGDSALYFCASSPRGQLQQTQYFGPGTRLLVL.

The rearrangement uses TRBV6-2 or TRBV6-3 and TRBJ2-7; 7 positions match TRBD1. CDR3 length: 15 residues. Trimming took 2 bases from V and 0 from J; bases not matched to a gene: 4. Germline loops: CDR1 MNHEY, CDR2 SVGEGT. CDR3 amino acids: CASSYPQGYSYEQYF. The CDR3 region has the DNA TGTGCCAGCAGTTACCCACAGGGGTACTCCTACGAGCAGTACTTC.

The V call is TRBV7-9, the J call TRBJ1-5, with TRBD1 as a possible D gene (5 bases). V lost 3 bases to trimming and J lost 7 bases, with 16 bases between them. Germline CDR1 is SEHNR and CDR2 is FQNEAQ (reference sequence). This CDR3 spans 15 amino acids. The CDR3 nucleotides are TGTGCCAGCAGCTTGGGGCGGAGCCCCGTCCAGCCCCAGCATTTT. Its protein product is CASSLGRSPVQPQHF.

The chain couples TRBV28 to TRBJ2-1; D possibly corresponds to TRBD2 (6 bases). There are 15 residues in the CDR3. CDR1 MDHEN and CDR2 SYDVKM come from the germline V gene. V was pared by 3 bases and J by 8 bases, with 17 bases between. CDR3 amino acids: CASSFPRESGHEQFF. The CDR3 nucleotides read TGTGCCAGCAGTTTTCCCCGGGAGTCGGGACATGAGCAGTTCTTC.

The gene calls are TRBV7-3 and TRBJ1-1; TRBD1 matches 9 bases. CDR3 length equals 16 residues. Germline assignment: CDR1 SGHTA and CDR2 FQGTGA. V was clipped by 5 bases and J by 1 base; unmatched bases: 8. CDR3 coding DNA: TGTGCCAGCAGCCTTCCACAGGGGGCAGGGAACACTGAAGCTTTCTTT. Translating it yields CASSLPQGAGNTEAFF.

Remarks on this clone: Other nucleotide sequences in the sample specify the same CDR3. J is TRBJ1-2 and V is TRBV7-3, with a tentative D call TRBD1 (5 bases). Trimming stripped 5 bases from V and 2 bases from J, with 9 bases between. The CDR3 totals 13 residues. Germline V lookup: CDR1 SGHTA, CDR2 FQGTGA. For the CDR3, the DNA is TGTGCCAGCAGCCCAGACAGAAACTATGGCTACACCTTC. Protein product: CASSPDRNYGYTF.

DNA of the CDR3: TGTGCCAGCAGCATAGGGACAGTCGGGACCGGGGAGCTGTTTTTT. It codes for CASSIGTVGTGELFF. The genes are TRBV7-2 and TRBJ2-2; the match to TRBD1 covers 7 bases. In germline, CDR1 is SGHTA, CDR2 FQGNSA. The CDR3 is 15 residues long. The V segment lost 5 bases and the J segment 5 bases; nucleotides outside the gene matches: 8.

Here the CDR3 DNA reads TGTGCCAGCAGCCAATTTAGCGGGGCGGCCACCGGGGAGCTGTTTTTT. Translating gives CASSQFSGAATGELFF. The J gene is TRBJ2-2, the V gene TRBV3-1 (or the pseudogene TRBV3-2); 8 bases line up with TRBD2. The germline V gene encodes CDR1 LGHDT and CDR2 YNNKEL (reference sequence). The junction had 6 bases not matched to a gene; V was cut back by 2 bases and J by 4 bases. The CDR3 runs 16 residues.

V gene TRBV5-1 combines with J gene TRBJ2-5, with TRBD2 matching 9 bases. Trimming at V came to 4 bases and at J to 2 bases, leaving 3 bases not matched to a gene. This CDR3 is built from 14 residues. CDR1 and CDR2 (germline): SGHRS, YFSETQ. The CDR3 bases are TGCGCCAGCAGCGAGCTAGCGGGGCAAGAGACCCAGTACTTC. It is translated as CASSELAGQETQYF. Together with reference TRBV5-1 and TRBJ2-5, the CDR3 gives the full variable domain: KAGVTQTPRYLIKTRGQQVTLSCSPISGHRSVSWYQQTPGQGLQFLFEYFSETQRNKGNFPGRFSGRQFSNSRSEMNVSTLELGDSALYLCASSELAGQETQYFGPGTRLLVL.

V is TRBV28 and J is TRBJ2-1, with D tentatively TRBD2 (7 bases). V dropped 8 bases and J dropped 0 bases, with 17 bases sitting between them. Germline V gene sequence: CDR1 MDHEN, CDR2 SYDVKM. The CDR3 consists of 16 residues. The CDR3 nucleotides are TGTGCCAGCGAAGTTTCGGCGGGGGCCTCCTACAATGAGCAGTTCTTC. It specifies CASEVSAGASYNEQFF.

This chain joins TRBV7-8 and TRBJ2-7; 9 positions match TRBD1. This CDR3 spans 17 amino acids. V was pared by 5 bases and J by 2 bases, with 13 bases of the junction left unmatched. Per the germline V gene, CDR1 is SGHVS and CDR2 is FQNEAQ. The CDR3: CASSHQSGQGVPYEQYF. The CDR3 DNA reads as TGTGCCAGCAGCCATCAATCGGGACAGGGCGTGCCCTACGAGCAGTACTTC.

This CDR3 is CASSLGDRGLGNQPQHF. In nucleotides, the CDR3 is TGTGCCAGCAGCTTGGGTGACAGGGGGCTGGGCAATCAGCCCCAGCATTTT. The rearrangement links TRBV5-6 to TRBJ1-5, with TRBD1 matching 10 bases. This CDR3 region has 17 residues. Trimming removed 0 bases from V and 2 bases from J; junction bases left unmatched: 5. The germline CDR1 and CDR2 sequences are SGHDT and YYEEEE.

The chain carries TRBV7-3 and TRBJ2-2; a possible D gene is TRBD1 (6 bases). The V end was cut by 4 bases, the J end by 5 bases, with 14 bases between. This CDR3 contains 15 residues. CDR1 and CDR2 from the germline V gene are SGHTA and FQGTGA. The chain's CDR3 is CASSSTPGETGELFF. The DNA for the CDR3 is TGTGCCAGCAGCTCGACACCAGGGGAGACCGGGGAGCTGTTTTTT.

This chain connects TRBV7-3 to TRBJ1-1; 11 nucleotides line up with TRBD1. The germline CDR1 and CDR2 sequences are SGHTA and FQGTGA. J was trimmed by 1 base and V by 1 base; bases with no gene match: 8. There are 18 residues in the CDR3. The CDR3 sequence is CASSLNGGQGVSNTEAFF. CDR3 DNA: TGTGCCAGCAGCTTAAATGGGGGACAGGGGGTTTCGAACACTGAAGCTTTCTTT.

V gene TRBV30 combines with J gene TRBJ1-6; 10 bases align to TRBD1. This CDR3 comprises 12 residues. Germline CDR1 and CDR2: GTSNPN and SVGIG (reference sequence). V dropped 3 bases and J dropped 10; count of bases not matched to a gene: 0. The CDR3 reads CAWRTGGSPLHF. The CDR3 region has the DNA TGTGCCTGGAGGACAGGGGGCTCACCCCTCCACTTT.

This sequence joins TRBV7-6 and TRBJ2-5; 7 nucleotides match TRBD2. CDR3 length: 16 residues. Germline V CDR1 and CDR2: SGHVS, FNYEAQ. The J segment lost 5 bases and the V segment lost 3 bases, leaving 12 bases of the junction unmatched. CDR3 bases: TGTGCCAGCAGCTTGGCCGAGGGGAGGGGACGGGAGACCCAGTACTTC. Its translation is CASSLAEGRGRETQYF.

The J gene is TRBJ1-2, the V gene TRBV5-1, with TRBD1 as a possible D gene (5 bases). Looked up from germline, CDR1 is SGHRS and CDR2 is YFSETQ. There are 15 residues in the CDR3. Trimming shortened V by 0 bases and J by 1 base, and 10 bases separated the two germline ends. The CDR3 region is CASSLGQGGNYGYTF. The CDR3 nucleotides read TGCGCCAGCAGCTTGGGTCAGGGAGGTAACTATGGCTACACCTTC.

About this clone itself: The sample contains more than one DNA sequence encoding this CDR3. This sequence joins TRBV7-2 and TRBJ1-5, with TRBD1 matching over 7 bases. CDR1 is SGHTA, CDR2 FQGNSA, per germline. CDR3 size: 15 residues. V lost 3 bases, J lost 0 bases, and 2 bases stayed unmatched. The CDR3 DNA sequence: TGTGCCAGCAGCTTCAGGGGGGATAGCAATCAGCCCCAGCATTTT. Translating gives CASSFRGDSNQPQHF.